This entry lists 29 T cell receptor beta chains sequenced from one sample in a study of shared T cell receptors in the human thymus. The method was immunoSEQ multiplex PCR; TCRdb's version includes in-frame clones alone and lacks a portion of them. Of some 640,000 clones listed, 70% to 90% are singletons. This sample also appeared in a second study, on human thymus T cells.

The specimen was thymocytes. The receptors derive from a boy under two years old with a congenital heart defect.

This chain uses TRBV7-8 with TRBJ2-3, with 7 bases lining up with TRBD2. Per the germline V gene, CDR1 is SGHVS and CDR2 is FQNEAQ. Trimming cost V 4 bases and J 2 bases; bases outside gene matches: 12. There are 17 residues in the CDR3. The CDR3 loop is CASSSGLLAPDTDTQYF. CDR3 nucleotides: TGTGCCAGCAGCTCTGGCTTACTAGCGCCCGACACAGATACGCAGTATTTT.

The chain links TRBV28 to TRBJ1-2; TRBD1 matches 10 bases. J gave up 3 bases and V 6 bases, and 7 bases lay outside the gene matches. The germline CDR1 and CDR2 sequences are MDHEN and SYDVKM. The CDR3 extends over 15 amino acids. CDR3 sequence: CASSPTGTGDYGYTF. The DNA of the CDR3 is TGTGCCAGCAGCCCGACCGGGACAGGGGACTATGGCTACACCTTC.

This clone was recorded a few times. The chain combines TRBV4-1 with TRBJ1-5, with a weak D call TRBD1 (5 bases). CDR1 and CDR2 (germline): MGHRA, YSYEKL. The CDR3 consists of 19 residues. The V and J ends lost 0 bases and 1 base respectively, with 19 bases between them. CDR3 nucleotide sequence: TGCGCCAGCAGCCAAGATTTCCTAGCGGGTGCAGGGAGCAATCAGCCCCAGCATTTT. Protein product: CASSQDFLAGAGSNQPQHF.

This rearrangement joins TRBV7-2 to TRBJ2-5; D may be TRBD1 (6 bases). The CDR3 sequence is 13 residues long. Germline assignment: CDR1 SGHTA and CDR2 FQGNSA. V lost 6 bases and J lost 5, with 13 bases in between. The chain's CDR3 is CASSPTGNETQYF. In DNA form, the CDR3 reads TGTGCCAGCAGTCCCACAGGGAATGAGACCCAGTACTTC.

This sequence joins TRBV28 and TRBJ1-6; D uncertain. Germline V CDR1 and CDR2: MDHEN, SYDVKM. CDR3 length: 15 amino acids. Trimming left V 0 bases short and J 4 bases short, with 7 bases between. CDR3 nucleotides: TGTGCCAGCAGTTTATGGGAGGCTTATAATTCACCCCTCCACTTT. This codes for CASSLWEAYNSPLHF.

V is TRBV28 and J is TRBJ1-4; TRBD1 matches at 7 bases. Germline CDR1 MDHEN, CDR2 SYDVKM. CDR3 length: 15 residues. Unmatched junction bases numbered 7, after V lost 8 bases and J lost 1 base. For the CDR3, the DNA is TGTGCCAGCGGCCTTCAGGGGGGAACTAATGAAAAACTGTTTTTT. As protein: CASGLQGGTNEKLFF. Looking up the rest from reference TRBV28 and TRBJ1-4 gives the full variable domain: DVKVTQSSRYLVKRTGEKVFLECVQDMDHENMFWYRQDPGLGLRLIYFSYDVKMKEKGDIPEGYSVSREKKERFSLILESASTNQTSMYLCASGLQGGTNEKLFFGSGTQLSVL.

The chain combines TRBV7-3 with TRBJ2-5; D uncertain. Trimming pared 0 bases from V and 5 bases from J, leaving 10 bases between. The CDR3 has 14 residues. CDR1 and CDR2 (germline): SGHTA, FQGTGA. This CDR3 is CASSLTSSDETQYF. The DNA for the CDR3 is TGTGCCAGCAGCTTAACTAGCAGTGATGAGACCCAGTACTTC.

This chain links TRBV5-4 with TRBJ1-4; 8 nucleotides line up with TRBD1. The V gene end was trimmed by 0 bases and the J gene end by 8 bases; junction bases not matched to a gene: 3. CDR1 and CDR2 from the germline V gene are SGHNT and YYREEE (reference sequence). This CDR3 is built from 14 residues. The CDR3 DNA follows: TGTGCCAGCAGCTTGGGGACAGGGCCCGAAAAACTGTTTTTT. This translates into CASSLGTGPEKLFF. The complete variable domain, with remaining parts taken from reference TRBV5-4 and TRBJ1-4, reads ETGVTQSPTHLIKTRGQQVTLRCSSQSGHNTVSWYQQALGQGPQFIFQYYREEENGRGNFPPRFSGLQFPNYSSELNVNALELDDSALYLCASSLGTGPEKLFFGSGTQLSVL.

This chain joins TRBV10-3 and TRBJ1-1, with 11 positions matching TRBD1. V was pared by 4 bases and J by 3 bases, with 7 bases of the junction left unmatched. The germline CDR1 and CDR2 sequences are ENHRY and SYGVKD. The CDR3 has 16 amino acids. In nucleotides, the CDR3 is TGTGCCATCAGTGTCGCCCCGGGACAGGGGGACACTGAAGCTTTCTTT. It translates to CAISVAPGQGDTEAFF.

For the CDR3, the DNA is TGTGCCAGCAGCCGCAACCCCGGGGGCTCCTACAATGAGCAGTTCTTC. Translated, it gives CASSRNPGGSYNEQFF. The chain is built from TRBV25-1 and TRBJ2-1, with D possibly TRBD2 on 6 matching bases. The CDR3 is 16 amino acids. Germline V gene lookup returns CDR1 MGHDK and CDR2 SYGVNS. V was shortened by 6 bases and J by 0 bases, with 15 bases between the two germline ends.

This clone was counted once. The chain uses TRBV4-3 and TRBJ2-7; the match to TRBD2 covers 10 bases. CDR1 is LGHNA, CDR2 YSLEER, per germline. The junction had 13 bases not matched to a gene; V was cut back by 3 bases and J by 2 bases. This CDR3 has 18 residues. This chain's CDR3 is CASSHEAGQAGGPYEQYF. The DNA of the CDR3 is TGCGCCAGCAGCCATGAAGCTGGGCAAGCGGGAGGGCCCTACGAGCAGTACTTC.

J is TRBJ2-5 and V is TRBV29-1; TRBD2 aligns across 11 bases. J lost 1 base, V lost 7 bases, and 5 bases had no gene match. The CDR3 sequence is 14 residues long. Germline CDR1 and CDR2: SQVTM and ANQGSEA. The CDR3 coding sequence is TGCAGCGGGGGACTAGCGGCGTTCCAAGAGACCCAGTACTTC. It translates to CSGGLAAFQETQYF.

This chain links TRBV6-5 with TRBJ1-3; no clear D. This CDR3 is built from 13 residues. With 5 bases removed from V and 7 bases from J, the gap between germline ends came to 12 bases. Per germline, CDR1 MNHEY and CDR2 SVGAGI. The CDR3 region has the DNA TGTGCCAGCAGTCCTCTTCCGGGGAACACCATATATTTT. Its translation: CASSPLPGNTIYF.

The chain combines TRBV10-2 with TRBJ1-1; 7 positions match TRBD1. Germline-derived CDR1 and CDR2 are WSHSY and SAAADI. The CDR3 loop spans 15 amino acids. V lost 2 bases and J lost 1; bases outside the gene matches: 4. The CDR3 reads CASSEPRDRNTEAFF. The CDR3 nucleotides are TGCGCCAGCAGTGAGCCCCGGGACAGGAACACTGAAGCTTTCTTT.

The chain employs TRBV20-1 and TRBJ1-2; D remains unclear. CDR3 length: 9 residues. CDR1 is DFQATT and CDR2 is SNEGSKA in the germline V gene (reference sequence). Deletions cut 5 bases from V and 12 bases from J, with 10 bases between. The CDR3 protein is CSALGGHTF. CDR3 DNA: TGCAGTGCTCTCGGAGGCCACACCTTC.

V usage is TRBV6-1 and J usage is TRBJ2-7; TRBD1 matches at 12 bases. The trim removed 9 bases at V and 4 bases at J, leaving 10 bases unmatched. The CDR3 loop spans 15 amino acids. In germline, CDR1 is MNHNS, CDR2 SASEGT. The CDR3 DNA follows: TGTGCCAGTCCTCCGGGACAGGGGGCTCGGTACGAGCAGTACTTC. Translated, it gives CASPPGQGARYEQYF.

The chain joins TRBV5-1 to TRBJ2-7, with 10 bases fitting TRBD2. Germline V gene data show CDR1 as SGHRS and CDR2 as YFSETQ. The CDR3 has 15 residues. Unmatched junction bases numbered 6, after V lost 3 bases and J lost 3 bases. CDR3 residues: CASSSQLAGIYEQYF. The CDR3 region has the DNA TGCGCCAGCAGCTCTCAACTAGCGGGGATCTACGAGCAGTACTTC. The entire variable domain, with the rest obtained from reference TRBV5-1 and TRBJ2-7, is as follows: KAGVTQTPRYLIKTRGQQVTLSCSPISGHRSVSWYQQTPGQGLQFLFEYFSETQRNKGNFPGRFSGRQFSNSRSEMNVSTLELGDSALYLCASSSQLAGIYEQYFGPGTRLTVT.

The chain joins TRBV4-3 to TRBJ2-3, with D maybe TRBD2 (6 bases). CDR1 is LGHNA and CDR2 is YSLEER in the germline V gene. This CDR3 region has 16 residues. V was clipped by 4 bases and J by 3 bases, with 17 bases between them. The CDR3: CASSLSRGFWTDTQYF. The CDR3 DNA reads as TGCGCCAGCAGCCTAAGCCGGGGGTTCTGGACAGATACGCAGTATTTT.

The genes are TRBV28 and TRBJ2-7; D is possibly TRBD1 (6 bases). This CDR3 has 11 amino acids. CDR1 and CDR2 (germline): MDHEN, SYDVKM. The germline V and J ends were trimmed by 8 bases and 3 bases, with 8 bases remaining between them. The CDR3 nucleotides read TGTGCCAGCCGCAGGGGCTACGAGCAGTACTTC. This gives the protein CASRRGYEQYF.

The chain couples TRBV6-1 to TRBJ2-7, with 10 bases identical to TRBD2. V trimming: 6 bases; J trimming: 5 bases; junction bases outside the gene matches: 7. This CDR3 spans 14 amino acids. CDR1 is MNHNS, CDR2 SASEGT, per germline. The CDR3 here is CASRVASGSDEQYF. In DNA form, the CDR3 reads TGTGCCAGCAGGGTGGCTAGCGGGAGCGACGAGCAGTACTTC.

This chain uses TRBV5-1 with TRBJ1-3; D not certain. Germline V gives CDR1 SGHRS, CDR2 YFSETQ. The CDR3 is 15 residues long. The germline V and J ends were trimmed by 1 base and 0 bases, with 8 bases remaining between them. The CDR3 nucleotides read TGCGCCAGCAGCTTGTGGAGTAGCTCTGGAAACACCATATATTTT. Translated, it gives CASSLWSSSGNTIYF. Filled out from reference TRBV5-1 and TRBJ1-3, the complete variable domain reads KAGVTQTPRYLIKTRGQQVTLSCSPISGHRSVSWYQQTPGQGLQFLFEYFSETQRNKGNFPGRFSGRQFSNSRSEMNVSTLELGDSALYLCASSLWSSSGNTIYFGEGSWLTVV.

This chain joins TRBV27 and TRBJ1-2, with D tentatively TRBD1 (5 bases). This CDR3 spans 15 amino acids. V dropped 4 bases and J dropped 1 base, with 13 bases sitting between them. Germline CDR1 MNHEY, CDR2 SMNVEV (reference sequence). The CDR3 sequence is CASSSRQPGNYGYTF. CDR3 in DNA: TGTGCCAGCAGTTCCCGACAGCCCGGTAACTATGGCTACACCTTC.

This chain uses TRBV12-5 with TRBJ2-1; 9 bases are shared with TRBD1. The germline V gene has CDR1 LGHNT and CDR2 FRNRAP. This CDR3 region has 17 residues. With V trimmed by 1 base and J by 8 bases, 12 bases remained unmatched. CDR3 loop: CASGLDTPGQGYDEQFF. Here the CDR3 DNA reads TGTGCTAGTGGTTTGGACACGCCGGGACAGGGTTACGATGAGCAGTTCTTC.

This chain uses TRBV4-1 with TRBJ2-5; tentative D call: TRBD1 (6 bases). The V end was cut by 4 bases, the J end by 5 bases, with 17 bases between. This CDR3 comprises 15 residues. The germline V gene has CDR1 MGHRA and CDR2 YSYEKL. CDR3 sequence (DNA): TGCGCCAGCAGCCTTGCACAGGGTGGTGGGGAGACCCAGTACTTC. Protein sequence: CASSLAQGGGETQYF.

The rearrangement uses TRBV30 and TRBJ1-1, with D unresolved. Trimming took off 0 bases at V and 4 bases at J, with 12 bases between the two ends. The CDR3 consists of 14 residues. CDR1 is GTSNPN and CDR2 is SVGIG in the germline V gene (reference sequence). CDR3 region: CAWSVVSVGTEAFF. The CDR3 nucleotides read TGTGCCTGGAGTGTTGTGTCGGTTGGCACTGAAGCTTTCTTT.

The rearrangement joins TRBV7-9 to TRBJ2-7; weak D call: TRBD1 (6 bases). V was trimmed by 4 bases and J by 6 bases, leaving 25 bases between them. Germline assignment: CDR1 SEHNR and CDR2 FQNEAQ (reference sequence). The CDR3 loop spans 17 amino acids. The CDR3: CASSSPSDSISFSEQYF. The CDR3 nucleotides are TGTGCCAGCAGCTCCCCATCGGACAGCATCTCTTTTTCCGAGCAGTACTTC.

This clone was picked up one time. The CDR3: CASSLLGHTEAFF. CDR3 coding DNA: TGTGCCAGCAGTTTACTGGGGCACACTGAAGCTTTCTTT. J is TRBJ1-1 and V is TRBV28; TRBD1 might be the D (5 bases). Germline V CDR1 and CDR2: MDHEN, SYDVKM. The CDR3 contains 13 residues. V was shortened by 2 bases and J by 3 bases, with 7 bases between the two germline ends. Together with reference TRBV28 and TRBJ1-1, the CDR3 gives the full variable domain: DVKVTQSSRYLVKRTGEKVFLECVQDMDHENMFWYRQDPGLGLRLIYFSYDVKMKEKGDIPEGYSVSREKKERFSLILESASTNQTSMYLCASSLLGHTEAFFGQGTRLTVV.

V gene TRBV29-1 combines with J gene TRBJ2-7; 8 bases align to TRBD1. Per germline, CDR1 SQVTM and CDR2 ANQGSEA. The CDR3 has 12 amino acids. V was clipped by 7 bases and J by 5 bases; unmatched bases: 7. The CDR3: CSALGQVHEQYF. The CDR3 DNA reads TGCAGCGCCCTGGGACAGGTCCACGAGCAGTACTTC.

The chain recombines TRBV4-2 with TRBJ1-5, with D possibly TRBD1 on 6 matching bases. The CDR3 totals 15 residues. Germline CDR1 LGHNA, CDR2 YNFKEQ. With 3 bases removed from V and 0 bases from J, the gap between germline ends came to 9 bases. The CDR3 is CASSQVQGSNQPQHF. In nucleotides, the CDR3 is TGTGCCAGCAGCCAGGTACAGGGTAGCAATCAGCCCCAGCATTTT.